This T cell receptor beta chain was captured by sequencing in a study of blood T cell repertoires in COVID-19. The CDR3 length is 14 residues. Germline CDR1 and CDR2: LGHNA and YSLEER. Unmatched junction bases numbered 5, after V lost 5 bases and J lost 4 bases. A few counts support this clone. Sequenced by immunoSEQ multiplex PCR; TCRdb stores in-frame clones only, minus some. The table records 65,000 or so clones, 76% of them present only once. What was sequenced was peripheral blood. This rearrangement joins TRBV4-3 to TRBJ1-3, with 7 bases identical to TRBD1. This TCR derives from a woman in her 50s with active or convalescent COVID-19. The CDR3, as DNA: TGCGCCAGCAGCGAGACAGGGCGCGGAAACACCATATATTTT. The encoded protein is CASSETGRGNTIYF.